The clone carrying this T cell receptor beta chain was seen only once. The sample has other DNA sequences that encode this CDR3 too. The data originate from a study of shared clonotypes between healthy human individuals. This CDR3 region has 14 residues. With V trimmed by 3 bases and J by 4 bases, 1 base remained unmatched. Germline lookup yields CDR1 KGHSH and CDR2 LQKENI. Sequencing used immunoSEQ multiplex PCR; TCRdb keeps in-frame clones, though not all of them. The sample has about 1.5 million clones; 95% to 99% are singletons. The source of this sequence is a man aged 25 to 40 in good health. The source material was naive CD4+ T cells sorted from blood. Subset indicated: CD45RA+ positively selected. The chain recombines TRBV18 with TRBJ2-5, with TRBD1 matching over 11 bases. CDR3 bases: TGTGCCAGCTCACCGGGACAGGGGGGAGAGACCCAGTACTTC. Protein product: CASSPGQGGETQYF.